The rows below give T cell receptor beta chains drawn from one sample of a study of blood T cell repertoires in COVID-19. Produced via immunoSEQ multiplex PCR; TCRdb's table is partial and in-frame only. The profile shows a few hundred thousand clones, approximately 90% of them singletons. Sample: peripheral blood. These receptors were obtained from a man between 18 and 35 years old with COVID-19, enrolled during active disease. The CDR3 runs from the conserved cysteine through the conserved F or W. The D gene is left open where the match is weak. Clone size is shown for a subset of rows, as once, few, many or a class of expanded clone.

NA,NA,TRBV6-1,TRBJ2-1,CASSEARIGQQFF,TGTGCCAGCAGTGAAGCGAGGATCGGCCAGCAGTTCTTC
TRBD2,NA,TRBV5-4,TRBJ2-1,CASSPREGQGNEQFF,TGTGCCAGCAGCCCACGGGAGGGTCAAGGGAATGAGCAGTTCTTC
TRBD2,NA,TRBV2,TRBJ2-7,CASSGGRANYEQYF,TGTGCCAGCAGTGGGGGGAGGGCCAACTACGAGCAGTACTTC
NA,NA,TRBV7-9,TRBJ2-7,CASSMDSYYEQYF,TGTGCCAGCAGCATGGACAGCTACTACGAGCAGTACTTC
NA,NA,TRBV7-9,TRBJ2-7,CATRPALETKSSYEQYF,TGTGCCACAAGGCCCGCGTTAGAGACAAAGAGCTCCTACGAGCAGTACTTC
TRBD1,NA,TRBV5-4,TRBJ1-2,CASSSGQGGFANYGYTF,TGTGCCAGCAGCTCTGGACAGGGAGGCTTCGCTAACTATGGCTACACCTTC
NA,NA,TRBV6-4,TRBJ2-7,CASSEVAGDTYEQYF,TGTGCCAGCAGTGAAGTGGCGGGGGACACCTACGAGCAGTACTTC
NA,NA,TRBV7-9,TRBJ2-5,CASSQTLGSAKTQYF,TGTGCCAGCAGTCAAACACTTGGTAGCGCTAAGACCCAGTACTTC
NA,NA,TRBV4-1,TRBJ2-2,CASSHIAVSTGELFF,TGCGCCAGCAGCCACATAGCGGTGTCCACCGGGGAGCTGTTTTTT
TRBD2,few,TRBV24-1,TRBJ2-2,CATSDPRLGLSSGSPGELFF,TGTGCCACCAGTGATCCTAGGTTGGGACTTTCTAGCGGGAGTCCCGGGGAGCTGTTTTTT
TRBD1,NA,TRBV28,TRBJ2-5,CASIRGTGLYQETQYF,TGTGCCAGCATCCGGGGGACAGGGCTGTACCAAGAGACCCAGTACTTC
TRBD2,NA,TRBV18,TRBJ2-1,CASSPYPSGGSSSYNEQFF,TGTGCCAGCTCACCATACCCTAGCGGGGGGTCGAGCTCCTACAATGAGCAGTTCTTC
TRBD2,NA,TRBV25-1,TRBJ2-1,CARTDSGGFSYNEQFF,TGTGCCAGGACTGATAGCGGGGGCTTTTCCTACAATGAGCAGTTCTTC
NA,NA,TRBV29-1,TRBJ1-1,CSVDRGGNTEAFF,TGCAGCGTTGACAGGGGCGGAAACACTGAAGCTTTCTTT
NA,NA,TRBV19,TRBJ2-7,CASSIDDQTVYEQYF,TGTGCCAGTAGTATAGATGATCAGACAGTCTACGAGCAGTACTTC
NA,NA,TRBV6-5,TRBJ1-1,CASRRGLISEAFF,TGTGCCAGCCGCCGGGGGTTGATCTCTGAAGCTTTCTTT
NA,once,TRBV9,TRBJ1-3,CASSPGGVVSGNTIYF,TGTGCCAGCAGCCCTGGGGGGGTGGTATCTGGAAACACCATATATTTT
NA,NA,TRBV7-2,TRBJ2-7,CASSSTGGLFYEQYF,TGTGCCAGCAGCTCAACCGGGGGACTCTTTTACGAGCAGTACTTC
NA,once,TRBV3-1/TRBV3-2,TRBJ2-1,CASSQVSRGQLYNEQFF,TGTGCCAGCAGCCAAGTTTCCCGTGGTCAACTCTACAATGAGCAGTTCTTC
NA,NA,TRBV12-3/TRBV12-4,TRBJ2-3,CASSFRGTQYF,TGTGCCAGCAGTTTTCGGGGTACGCAGTATTTT
TRBD2,NA,TRBV18,TRBJ2-2,CASSPEDGGTGELFF,TGTGCCAGCTCACCGGAGGACGGGGGGACCGGGGAGCTGTTTTTT
TRBD1,few,TRBV5-6,TRBJ2-5,CASSLDRGRQETQYF,TGTGCCAGCAGCTTGGACAGGGGACGTCAAGAGACCCAGTACTTC
NA,NA,TRBV13,TRBJ2-1,CASSLEGQTYNEQFF,TGTGCCAGCAGCTTAGAGGGACAAACCTACAATGAGCAGTTCTTC
TRBD2,NA,TRBV11-2,TRBJ2-7,CASSLDRGGGHKAQYF,TGTGCCAGCAGCTTAGATCGGGGGGGCGGACATAAGGCGCAGTACTTC
TRBD2,NA,TRBV7-6,TRBJ2-3,CASSLPGLAGDTQYF,TGTGCCAGCAGCTTACCGGGACTAGCGGGTGATACGCAGTATTTT
NA,NA,TRBV25-1,TRBJ1-5,CASSEREVGQPQHF,TGTGCCAGCAGTGAAAGGGAGGTAGGTCAGCCCCAGCATTTT